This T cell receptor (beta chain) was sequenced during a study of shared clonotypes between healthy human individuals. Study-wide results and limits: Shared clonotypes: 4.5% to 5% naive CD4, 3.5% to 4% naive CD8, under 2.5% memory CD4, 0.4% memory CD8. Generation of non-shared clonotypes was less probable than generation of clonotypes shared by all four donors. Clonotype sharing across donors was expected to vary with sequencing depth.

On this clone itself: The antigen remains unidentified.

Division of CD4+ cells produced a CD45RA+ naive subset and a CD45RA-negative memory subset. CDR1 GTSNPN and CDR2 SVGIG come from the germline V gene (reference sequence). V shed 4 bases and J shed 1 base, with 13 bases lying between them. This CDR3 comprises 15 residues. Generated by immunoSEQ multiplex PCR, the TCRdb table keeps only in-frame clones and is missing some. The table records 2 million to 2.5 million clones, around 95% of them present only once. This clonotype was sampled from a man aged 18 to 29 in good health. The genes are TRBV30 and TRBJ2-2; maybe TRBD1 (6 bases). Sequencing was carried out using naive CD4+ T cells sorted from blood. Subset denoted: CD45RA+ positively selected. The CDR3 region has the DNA TGTGCCTGGAAAGACAGGACGAAGAACACCGGGGAGCTGTTTTTT. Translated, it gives CAWKDRTKNTGELFF.